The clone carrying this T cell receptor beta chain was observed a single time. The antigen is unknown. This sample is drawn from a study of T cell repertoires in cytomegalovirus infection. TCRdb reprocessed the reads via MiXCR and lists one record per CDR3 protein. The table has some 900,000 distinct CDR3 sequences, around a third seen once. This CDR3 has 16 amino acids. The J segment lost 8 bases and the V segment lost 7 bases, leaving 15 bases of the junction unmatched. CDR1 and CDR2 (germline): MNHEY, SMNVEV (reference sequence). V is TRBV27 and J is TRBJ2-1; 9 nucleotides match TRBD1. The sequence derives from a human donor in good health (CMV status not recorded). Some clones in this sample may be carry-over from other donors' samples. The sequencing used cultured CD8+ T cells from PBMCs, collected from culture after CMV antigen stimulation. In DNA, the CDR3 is TGTGCCAGCAATAACGCCCCCGGGACAGGGAGGTATGAGCAGTTCTTC. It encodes CASNNAPGTGRYEQFF.